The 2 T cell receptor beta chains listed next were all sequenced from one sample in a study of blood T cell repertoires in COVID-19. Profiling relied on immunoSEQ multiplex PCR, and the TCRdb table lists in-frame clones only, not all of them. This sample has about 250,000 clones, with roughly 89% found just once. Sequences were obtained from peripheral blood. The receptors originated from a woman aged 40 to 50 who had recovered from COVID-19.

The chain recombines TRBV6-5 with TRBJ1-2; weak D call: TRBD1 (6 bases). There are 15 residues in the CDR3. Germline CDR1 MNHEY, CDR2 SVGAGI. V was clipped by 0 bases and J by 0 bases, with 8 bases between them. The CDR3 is CASSYSTGPNYGYTF. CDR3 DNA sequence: TGTGCCAGCAGTTACTCGACAGGTCCTAACTATGGCTACACCTTC.

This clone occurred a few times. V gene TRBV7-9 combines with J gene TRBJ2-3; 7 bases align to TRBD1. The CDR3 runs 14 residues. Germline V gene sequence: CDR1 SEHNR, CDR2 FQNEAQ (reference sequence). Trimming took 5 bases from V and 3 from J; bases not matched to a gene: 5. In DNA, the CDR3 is TGTGCCAGCAGCCCTGGACAGGTTACAGATACGCAGTATTTT. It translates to CASSPGQVTDTQYF.